This T cell receptor (beta chain) was documented in a study of blood T cell repertoires in COVID-19. Trimming left V 2 bases short and J 6 bases short, with 8 bases between. Germline V gives CDR1 LNHDA, CDR2 SQIVND (reference sequence). The CDR3 has 13 residues. Authors' data handling: Quantification of nucleated cells was approximated via reference gene primer amplification. The data were produced by immunoSEQ multiplex PCR, yet TCRdb's version contains in-frame clones alone and is incomplete. V, J and clone size reflect that table, while D and trimming were determined from the DNA. This sample yields 140,000 or so clones, of which around 80% are seen a single time; roughly 4.3% belongs to the top ten.

V and J are TRBV19 and TRBJ2-1; no definite D call. Sequences were obtained from peripheral blood. This TCR derives from a man aged 55 to 70 with acute or convalescent COVID-19. The CDR3 DNA follows: TGTGCCAGTAGTATATCCCTCTCCAATGAGCAGTTCTTC. This translates into CASSISLSNEQFF.